Below, one TCR beta chain is given with its context. Its antigen is not identified. The data originate from a study of vaccination and CD4 T cells after COVID-19. Across the whole study: Convalescent patients gave post-COVID blood a median approximately 94 days post-diagnosis, range 35 to 161.

Germline V lookup: CDR1 SGHNT, CDR2 YENEEA. The CDR3 is 16 amino acids. Trimming shortened V by 4 bases and J by 0 bases, and 13 bases separated the two germline ends. Cultured CD4+ T-cell DNA underwent Oncomine TCR Beta short-read sequencing. TCRdb called the PCR reads again in MiXCR, with one record for every CDR3 protein. The sample yields approximately 11,000 distinct CDR3 sequences, 41% seen once. This sample's treatment: approximately 10-day PBMC culture with coronavirus spike peptide pools or control peptides (ViraFEST assay). This sequence was found in a human donor who had recovered from COVID-19. The sample taken for sequencing was CD4+ T cells from blood, cultured in vitro. J is TRBJ1-3 and V is TRBV11-3, with a weak D call TRBD1 (6 bases). In DNA, the CDR3 is TGTGCCAGCAGCTACCACAGGGAATCCTCTGGAAACACCATATATTTT. It specifies CASSYHRESSGNTIYF.